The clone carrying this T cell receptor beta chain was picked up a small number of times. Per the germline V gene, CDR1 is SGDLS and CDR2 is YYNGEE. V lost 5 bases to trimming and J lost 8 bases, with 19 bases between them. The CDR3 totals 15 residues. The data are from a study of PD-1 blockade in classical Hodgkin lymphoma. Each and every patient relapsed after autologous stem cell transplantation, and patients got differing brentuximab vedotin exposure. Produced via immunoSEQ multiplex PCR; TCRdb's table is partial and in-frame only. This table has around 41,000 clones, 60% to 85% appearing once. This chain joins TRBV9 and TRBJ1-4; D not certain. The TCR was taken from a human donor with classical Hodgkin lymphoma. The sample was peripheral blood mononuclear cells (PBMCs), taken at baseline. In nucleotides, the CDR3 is TGTGCCAGCAGTTGGACTCCCGCCCAGGACGAAAAACTGTTTTTT. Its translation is CASSWTPAQDEKLFF.